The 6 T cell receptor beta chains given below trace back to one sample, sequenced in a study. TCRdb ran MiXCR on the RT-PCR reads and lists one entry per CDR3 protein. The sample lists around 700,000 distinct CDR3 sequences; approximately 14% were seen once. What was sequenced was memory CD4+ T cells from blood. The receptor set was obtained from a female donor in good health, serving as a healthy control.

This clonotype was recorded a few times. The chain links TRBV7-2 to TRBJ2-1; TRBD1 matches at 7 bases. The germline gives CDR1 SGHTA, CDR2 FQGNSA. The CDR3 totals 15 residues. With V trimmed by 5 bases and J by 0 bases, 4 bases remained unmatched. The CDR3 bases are TGTGCCAGCAGCATTAGACAGGGCTCCTACAATGAGCAGTTCTTC. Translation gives CASSIRQGSYNEQFF.

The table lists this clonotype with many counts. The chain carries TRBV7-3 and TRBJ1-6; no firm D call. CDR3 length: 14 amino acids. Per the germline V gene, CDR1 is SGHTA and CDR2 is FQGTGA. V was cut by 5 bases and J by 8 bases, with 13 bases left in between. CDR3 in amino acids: CASSLRAADSPLHF. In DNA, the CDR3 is TGTGCCAGCAGCCTAAGGGCAGCGGATTCACCCCTCCACTTT. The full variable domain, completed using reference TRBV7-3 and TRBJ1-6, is GAGVSQTPSNKVTEKGKYVELRCDPISGHTALYWYRQSLGQGPEFLIYFQGTGAADDSGLPNDRFFAVRPEGSVSTLKIQRTERGDSAVYLCASSLRAADSPLHFGNGTRLTVT.

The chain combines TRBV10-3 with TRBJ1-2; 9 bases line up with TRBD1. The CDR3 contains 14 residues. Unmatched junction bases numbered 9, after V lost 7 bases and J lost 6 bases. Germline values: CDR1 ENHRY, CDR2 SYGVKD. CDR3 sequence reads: CAIKGGTGSHGYTF. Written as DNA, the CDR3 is TGTGCCATCAAGGGCGGGACAGGGAGTCATGGCTACACCTTC.

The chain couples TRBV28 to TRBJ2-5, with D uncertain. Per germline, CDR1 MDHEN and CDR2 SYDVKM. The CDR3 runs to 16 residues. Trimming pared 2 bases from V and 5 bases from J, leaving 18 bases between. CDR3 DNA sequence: TGTGCCAGCAGTTTAGCCCCCGGACGGACCGGGGAGACCCAGTACTTC. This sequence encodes CASSLAPGRTGETQYF.

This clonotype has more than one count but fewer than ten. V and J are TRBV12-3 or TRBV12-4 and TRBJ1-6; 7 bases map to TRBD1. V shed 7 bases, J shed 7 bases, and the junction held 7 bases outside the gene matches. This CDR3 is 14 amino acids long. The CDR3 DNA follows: TGTGCCAGCACCGCGACAGGGACAAATTCACCCCTCCACTTT. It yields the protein CASTATGTNSPLHF.

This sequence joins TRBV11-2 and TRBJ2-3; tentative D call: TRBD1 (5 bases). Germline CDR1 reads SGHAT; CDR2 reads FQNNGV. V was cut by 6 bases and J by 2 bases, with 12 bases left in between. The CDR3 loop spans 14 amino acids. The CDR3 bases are TGTGCCAGCAGAGGGGTCTCCCCCACAGATACGCAGTATTTT. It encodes CASRGVSPTDTQYF.